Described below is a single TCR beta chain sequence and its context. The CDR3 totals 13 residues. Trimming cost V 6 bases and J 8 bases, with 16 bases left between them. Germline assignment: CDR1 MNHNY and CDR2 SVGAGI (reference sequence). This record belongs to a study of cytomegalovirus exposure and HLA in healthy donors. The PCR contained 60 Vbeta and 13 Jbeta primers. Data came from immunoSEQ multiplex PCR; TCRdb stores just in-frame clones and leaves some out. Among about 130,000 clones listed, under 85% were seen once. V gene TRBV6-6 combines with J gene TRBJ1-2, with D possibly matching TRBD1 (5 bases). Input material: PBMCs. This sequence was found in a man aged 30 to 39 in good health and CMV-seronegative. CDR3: CASSQSTDRGYTF. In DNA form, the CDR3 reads TGTGCCAGCAGCCAATCGACAGATCGGGGCTACACCTTC.